The T cell receptor (beta chain) under discussion was sequenced for a study of CD8 T cells in ankylosing spondylitis. General study points: Significantly higher representation of disease-linked clones was reported for matched ankylosing spondylitis synovial fluid. It appeared that ankylosing spondylitis blood was characterized by a TCR beta motif of 8 or 9 highly homologous variants. CD8+ disease-linked clones were present at relatively low frequencies in blood.

Preparation of TCR beta libraries was done by quantitative 5'-RACE with molecular barcodes. From the 5' RACE reads, TCRdb called clonotypes with MiXCR, one entry per CDR3 protein. The sample holds fewer than 450,000 distinct CDR3 sequences; more than 15% are singletons and the top ten take just over 1%. V was trimmed by 0 bases and J by 4 bases, leaving 10 bases between them. Germline-derived CDR1 and CDR2 are LGHNA and YSLEER. The CDR3 is 15 residues long. This clonotype came up a few times. Its target is not known. The sequencing input was blood, either unsorted or a sorted T cell fraction (not recorded which). The TCR sequence derives from a male donor with ankylosing spondylitis. The rearrangement joins TRBV4-3 to TRBJ1-3; no reliable D call. CDR3 in amino acids: CASSQDRGRGNTIYF. CDR3 DNA sequence: TGCGCCAGCAGCCAAGATCGCGGGAGGGGAAACACCATATATTTT.